This TCR beta chain is from a study of cytomegalovirus exposure and HLA in healthy donors. Overall study findings and caveats: It was reported that TCR beta sequences correctly inferred the HLA-A and HLA-B alleles for most subjects. The study found most TCR sequences rare, yet found some public TCRs in many donors.

The V end was cut by 5 bases, the J end by 6 bases, with 14 bases between. CDR1 is MNHEY, CDR2 SVGAGI, per germline. The CDR3 consists of 13 residues. The primer mix had 60 Vbeta and 13 Jbeta primers. Profiling relied on immunoSEQ multiplex PCR, and the TCRdb table lists in-frame clones only, not all of them. The repertoire includes 150,000 to 200,000 clones, 60% to 80% of them detected once, and about an eighth sits in the top ten. Points on this clone: Its antigen is unknown.

Sequenced: PBMCs. The sequence was collected from a middle-aged man in good health and CMV-seropositive. This sequence joins TRBV6-5 and TRBJ2-7; perhaps TRBD2 as D (5 bases). In DNA form, the CDR3 reads TGTGCCAGCAGTGAGGAGGCAGGAGGCGAGCAGTACTTC. Protein: CASSEEAGGEQYF.